This passage covers 26 T cell receptor beta chains from one sample sequenced in a study of T-cell memory formation after mild COVID-19. TCRdb re-called the 5' RACE reads through MiXCR, storing one row per CDR3 protein. The repertoire holds roughly 580,000 distinct CDR3 sequences, with around 17% as singletons. The sample taken for sequencing was PBMCs or a T cell subset sorted from them (not recorded which). All receptors derive from an adult woman who had mild COVID-19 (a few samples of this study predate the infection). Cell type and time point are not known.

There are a few counts of this clonotype. The chain has TRBV9 and TRBJ2-1, with a tentative D call TRBD2 (6 bases). CDR3 length: 14 residues. With 4 bases removed from V and 2 bases from J, the gap between germline ends came to 10 bases. Germline-derived CDR1 and CDR2 are SGDLS and YYNGEE. The CDR3 coding sequence is TGTGCCAGCAGCAATAGACTAGCCTACAATGAGCAGTTCTTC. This translates into CASSNRLAYNEQFF.

The chain has TRBV6-6 and TRBJ1-1; tentative D call: TRBD1 (5 bases). The germline gives CDR1 MNHNY, CDR2 SVGAGI (reference sequence). Trimming took 5 bases from V and 5 from J, leaving 12 bases between them. The CDR3 spans 13 residues. The chain's CDR3 is CASSLGVQTEAFF. In nucleotides, the CDR3 is TGTGCCAGCAGTCTAGGGGTTCAGACTGAAGCTTTCTTT.

The chain recombines TRBV28 with TRBJ2-7; 8 bases fit TRBD2. From germline, CDR1 is MDHEN and CDR2 SYDVKM. J lost 4 bases, V lost 7 bases, and 9 bases had no gene match. The CDR3 sequence is 14 residues long. The CDR3 loop is CASTKEREMYEQYF. CDR3 nucleotide sequence: TGTGCCAGCACCAAGGAGCGGGAGATGTACGAGCAGTACTTC.

V is TRBV15 and J is TRBJ1-5, with 7 bases matching TRBD1. Trimming cost V 0 bases and J 2 bases; bases outside gene matches: 10. The CDR3 extends over 18 amino acids. Germline CDR1 and CDR2: LNHNV and YYDKDF (reference sequence). CDR3 loop: CATSRDRTGRRGNQPQHF. The DNA of the CDR3 is TGTGCCACCAGCAGAGATCGGACAGGCCGCCGCGGCAATCAGCCCCAGCATTTT.

This clonotype was found a few times. The V call is TRBV7-2, the J call TRBJ2-7, with D uncertain. Germline CDR1 SGHTA, CDR2 FQGNSA. There are 14 residues in the CDR3. V was shortened by 7 bases and J by 2 bases, with 15 bases between the two germline ends. The DNA for the CDR3 is TGTGCCAGCATCCCCAATTCATGGGCCTACGAGCAGTACTTC. Its protein is CASIPNSWAYEQYF.

This clonotype was counted a few times. J is TRBJ1-1 and V is TRBV6-2 or TRBV6-3; tentatively, D is TRBD1 (5 bases). Germline lookup yields CDR1 MNHEY and CDR2 SVGEGT. With 5 bases removed from V and 6 bases from J, the gap between germline ends came to 16 bases. The CDR3 loop spans 14 amino acids. CDR3 residues: CASSPQPGPAEAFF. CDR3 DNA: TGTGCCAGCAGTCCCCAGCCAGGGCCAGCTGAAGCTTTCTTT.

This clonotype has a handful of counts. The chain recombines TRBV21-1 with TRBJ2-7; TRBD2 reflects the table's D call only, with no check against the DNA. TRBV21-1 is an annotated pseudogene. The CDR3 loop spans 16 amino acids. DNA of the CDR3: TGTGCCAGCAGCAAAGGGACTAGCGGAAATTCCTACGAGCAGTACTTC. Translation gives CASSKGTSGNSYEQYF.

This clonotype was seen only a few times. The V and J genes are TRBV7-2 and TRBJ1-1; D not certain. The CDR3 is 12 amino acids. Trimming took off 2 bases at V and 5 bases at J, with 6 bases between the two ends. Germline CDR1 reads SGHTA; CDR2 reads FQGNSA. The CDR3 loop reads CASSLPLTEAFF. CDR3 nucleotides: TGTGCCAGCAGCTTACCTTTGACTGAAGCTTTCTTT.

This rearrangement joins TRBV7-8 to TRBJ1-6; TRBD1 is a possible D gene (5 bases). The germline gives CDR1 SGHVS, CDR2 FQNEAQ. The V gene lost 4 bases and the J gene lost 3 bases, with 13 bases spanning the gap. The CDR3 sequence is 16 residues long. The CDR3 DNA is TGTGCCAGCAGCTCGAAGCGACAGTACTATAATTCACCCCTCCACTTT. The encoded protein is CASSSKRQYYNSPLHF.

CDR3 nucleotides: TGTGCCAGCAGCCCCTATGGCGGGGAGCTGTTTTTT. Protein: CASSPYGGELFF. The rearrangement joins TRBV6-2 or TRBV6-3 to TRBJ2-2; D is ambiguous. There are 12 residues in the CDR3. V was clipped by 6 bases and J by 7 bases, with 9 bases between them. Looked up from germline, CDR1 is MNHEY and CDR2 is SVGEGT.

This chain links TRBV6-6 with TRBJ1-1, with a weak D call TRBD1 (5 bases). The V end was cut by 7 bases, the J end by 2 bases, with 17 bases between. The CDR3 consists of 15 residues. Germline-derived CDR1 and CDR2 are MNHNY and SVGAGI (reference sequence). The DNA for the CDR3 is TGTGCCAGCACCCACGGGGGGACGGTTAACACTGAAGCTTTCTTT. The encoded protein is CASTHGGTVNTEAFF.

This chain links TRBV9 with TRBJ2-5, with TRBD2 matching over 9 bases. Trimming cost V 0 bases and J 4 bases; bases outside gene matches: 7. Germline CDR1 and CDR2: SGDLS and YYNGEE. This CDR3 contains 16 residues. The CDR3 coding sequence is TGTGCCAGCAGCGTAGATGCGGGGGGGCCTAGAGAGACCCAGTACTTC. It specifies CASSVDAGGPRETQYF.

The chain couples TRBV7-9 to TRBJ1-5; D ambiguous. The CDR3 extends over 14 amino acids. Trimming took 3 bases from V and 4 from J, leaving 10 bases between them. Germline loops: CDR1 SEHNR, CDR2 FQNEAQ (reference sequence). CDR3 region: CASSFGDGNQPQHF. CDR3 in DNA: TGTGCCAGCAGCTTCGGGGATGGAAATCAGCCCCAGCATTTT. Full variable domain (outside the CDR3, taken from reference TRBV7-9 and TRBJ1-5): DTGVSQNPRHKITKRGQNVTFRCDPISEHNRLYWYRQTLGQGPEFLTYFQNEAQLEKSRLLSDRFSAERPKGSFSTLEIQRTEQGDSAMYLCASSFGDGNQPQHFGDGTRLSIL.

This clonotype has just a few counts. This sequence joins TRBV7-9 and TRBJ2-1; 12 bases are shared with TRBD2. The germline V gene encodes CDR1 SEHNR and CDR2 FQNEAQ (reference sequence). Losses at the gene ends were 4 bases for V and 5 bases for J; bases not matched to a gene: 6. The CDR3 totals 16 residues. This CDR3 is CASSWTSGIMDNEQFF. CDR3 in DNA: TGTGCCAGCAGCTGGACTAGCGGGATCATGGACAATGAGCAGTTCTTC.

This clonotype was detected only a few times. The chain employs TRBV4-1 and TRBJ1-1, with no clear D. Germline V gene sequence: CDR1 MGHRA, CDR2 YSYEKL. The V end was cut by 0 bases, the J end by 0 bases, with 8 bases between. This CDR3 region has 15 residues. CDR3 sequence reads: CASSQDPGMNTEAFF. In nucleotides, the CDR3 is TGCGCCAGCAGCCAAGATCCGGGGATGAACACTGAAGCTTTCTTT.

V gene TRBV5-6 combines with J gene TRBJ2-7, with a possible D match to TRBD1 (5 bases). V lost 0 bases and J 2 bases, leaving 15 bases between the germline ends. This CDR3 region has 16 residues. Germline V lookup: CDR1 SGHDT, CDR2 YYEEEE. The CDR3 DNA is TGTGCCAGCAGCTTGGAAGCGCTGACAGCCACCTACGAGCAGTACTTC. Translation gives CASSLEALTATYEQYF.

This clonotype was counted a few times. V is TRBV19 and J is TRBJ2-1; 9 bases are shared with TRBD2. With V trimmed by 4 bases and J by 8 bases, 9 bases remained unmatched. The CDR3 loop spans 15 amino acids. Germline V gene data show CDR1 as LNHDA and CDR2 as SQIVND (reference sequence). CDR3 sequence reads: CASSNEREEGDEQFF. The DNA for the CDR3 is TGTGCCAGTAGTAACGAGCGGGAGGAAGGCGATGAGCAGTTCTTC.

The chain joins TRBV15 to TRBJ1-1; D is undetermined. Germline V gives CDR1 LNHNV, CDR2 YYDKDF (reference sequence). Deletions cut 4 bases from V and 1 base from J, with 4 bases between. The CDR3 has 12 amino acids. The CDR3 is CATSKRNTEAFF. DNA for the CDR3: TGTGCCACCAGCAAACGGAACACTGAAGCTTTCTTT.

This chain uses TRBV7-3 with TRBJ2-1; 7 positions agree with TRBD1. CDR1 and CDR2 from the germline V gene are SGHTA and FQGTGA. The CDR3 runs to 17 residues. V was pared by 5 bases and J by 4 bases, with 14 bases of the junction left unmatched. CDR3 nucleotides: TGTGCCAGCAGCGCTTCTCGGACAGGAGAACTATACAATGAGCAGTTCTTC. Amino acid sequence: CASSASRTGELYNEQFF.

This sequence joins TRBV3-1 and TRBJ1-2, with D perhaps matching TRBD1 (6 bases). The germline gives CDR1 LGHDT, CDR2 YNNKEL (reference sequence). CDR3 length: 13 amino acids. V shed 1 base and J shed 12 bases, with 15 bases lying between them. In nucleotides, the CDR3 is TGTGCCAGCAGCCAAGGTGCGGGGGCAGCGGACACCTTC. Residues: CASSQGAGAADTF.

The chain's CDR3 is CASSYKAEQYF. CDR3 coding DNA: TGTGCCAGCAGTTACAAGGCCGAGCAGTACTTC. The chain couples TRBV6-2 or TRBV6-3 to TRBJ2-7; no firm D call. Germline V gives CDR1 MNHEY, CDR2 SVGEGT. V lost 2 bases to trimming and J lost 6 bases, with 5 bases between them. The CDR3 has 11 residues.

The genes are TRBV30 and TRBJ2-5; D is uncertain. Trimming took 0 bases from V and 2 from J, leaving 16 bases between them. This CDR3 comprises 16 residues. In germline, CDR1 is GTSNPN, CDR2 SVGIG (reference sequence). CDR3 loop: CAWSVGSPDRQETQYF. For the CDR3, the DNA is TGTGCCTGGAGTGTAGGTTCGCCCGACCGACAAGAGACCCAGTACTTC.

In its sample, this clonotype was seen a few times. The chain couples TRBV7-9 to TRBJ1-3; D is ambiguous. V was clipped by 1 base and J by 3 bases, with 13 bases between them. The CDR3 length is 16 residues. CDR1 is SEHNR, CDR2 FQNEAQ, per germline (reference sequence). In DNA, the CDR3 is TGTGCCAGCAGCTTAGAAGGCCAGCTCTTTGGAAACACCATATATTTT. This gives the protein CASSLEGQLFGNTIYF.

This clonotype was detected a few times. The CDR3, as DNA: TGTGCCAGCAGTGTGCTAGCGGGGAGGGCAGATACGCAGTATTTT. It translates to CASSVLAGRADTQYF. V gene TRBV12-3 or TRBV12-4 combines with J gene TRBJ2-3; 9 nucleotides match TRBD2. The J segment lost 4 bases and the V segment lost 5 bases, leaving 7 bases of the junction unmatched. There are 15 residues in the CDR3.

This clonotype was detected a few times. The chain recombines TRBV24-1 with TRBJ1-5, with D unresolved. The CDR3 is made up of 13 amino acids. Germline V gene data show CDR1 as KGHDR and CDR2 as SFDVKD. V was trimmed by 1 base and J by 6 bases, leaving 6 bases between them. The DNA of the CDR3 is TGTGCCACCAGTGATTTAACCACTCAGCCCCAGCATTTT. Its translation: CATSDLTTQPQHF.

The table lists this clonotype with many counts. The V gene is TRBV4-1, the J gene TRBJ2-1, with D unresolved. Trimming left V 4 bases short and J 3 bases short, with 13 bases between. Germline assignment: CDR1 MGHRA and CDR2 YSYEKL. The CDR3 totals 15 residues. The CDR3 DNA reads TGCGCCAGCAGCCCCGGACGCGGAAACTACAATGAGCAGTTCTTC. Translation: CASSPGRGNYNEQFF.